This T cell receptor (beta chain) was identified in a study of CD8+ T cells in alopecia areata. In the study overall: Each day, treated patients took oral tofacitinib twice, at 5 to 10 mg per dose. Study-wide points: Tofacitinib significantly brought down scalp clonality and expanded CD8+ clones among top 100. Under tofacitinib, numerous expanded lesional clonotypes remained detectable in scalp and blood. An increase in clonality over normal scalp was evident in lesional scalp, especially alopecia totalis/universalis.

Extracted from the samples, RNA was reverse transcribed into cDNA to serve as the sequencing template. The assay was immunoSEQ multiplex PCR, and TCRdb's table has in-frame clones only and misses some. The sample records 150,000 to 200,000 clones, roughly 70% being singletons. This clone appeared once. Its antigen is currently unknown. Treatment in this sample: oral pan-JAK inhibitor, 5-10 mg twice daily. Germline CDR1 is GTSNPN and CDR2 is SVGIG (reference sequence). The CDR3 is made up of 14 amino acids. The ends were cut back, 0 bases at V and 3 bases at J, with 9 bases in the middle. Material: CD4+ T cells sorted from blood, obtained around week 49, from a patient treated with tofacitinib. The chain links TRBV30 to TRBJ2-1; D possibly corresponds to TRBD1 (6 bases). The sequence derives from a human donor with alopecia areata. The CDR3 region is CAWSVGTLYNEQFF. CDR3 bases: TGTGCCTGGAGTGTCGGGACACTCTACAATGAGCAGTTCTTC.